Listed below are T cell receptor beta chains from one sample, sequenced in a study of a mutant IDH1 vaccine in newly diagnosed glioma. Using immunoSEQ multiplex PCR, the repertoire was profiled, and TCRdb retains in-frame clones only, with some absent. This table holds over 30,000 clones, about four fifths found once. The sequencing used peripheral blood mononuclear cells (PBMCs), collected from a glioma patient treated with radiotherapy, temozolomide or both. Receptor source: a man aged 45-65 years with glioma. Some clones in this sample may be carry-over from other donors' samples. Both conserved end residues are part of each CDR3. D genes are given only for firm matches. Clone size is not always given. Where it is, it says once, few, many or a class for expanded clones.

j_gene | abundance | v_gene | d_gene | CDR3nt | CDR3aa
TRBJ2-5 | . | TRBV27 | . | TGTGCCAGCGGATCGGGGGCGCCGGGGAAGACCCAGTACTTC | CASGSGAPGKTQYF
TRBJ2-3 | once | TRBV4-1 | TRBD2 | TGCGCCAGCAGCCATTCGGCGGGAGTCACAGATACGCAGTATTTT | CASSHSAGVTDTQYF
TRBJ2-1 | once | TRBV5-1 | TRBD1 | TGCGCCAGCAGCTTAGGACGCGGGACAGGGTTCTCCTACAATGAGCAGTTCTTC | CASSLGRGTGFSYNEQFF
TRBJ1-2 | . | TRBV19 | . | TGTGCCAGTAGAGGTCACGGTGGCTACACCTTC | CASRGHGGYTF
TRBJ2-3 | . | TRBV20-1 | . | TGCAGTGCTAGGTTAGATACGCAGTATTTT | CSARLDTQYF
TRBJ2-2 | . | TRBV28 | . | TGTGCCAGCAGTTCCAGCAGCACTACCGGGGAGCTGTTTTTT | CASSSSSTTGELFF
TRBJ1-3 | . | TRBV29-1 | . | TGCAGCGTTGTTACGGCTGGAAACACCATATATTTT | CSVVTAGNTIYF
TRBJ2-7 | . | TRBV6-1 | . | TGTGCCGCCCCCGGGGGCTACGAGCAGTACTTC | CAAPGGYEQYF
TRBJ2-7 | . | TRBV5-4 | TRBD2 | TGTGCCAGCAGCTCCGGACTAGCGGGACACTACGAGCAGTACTTC | CASSSGLAGHYEQYF
TRBJ2-5 | . | TRBV7-9 | . | TGTGCCAGCAGCTTAGTTGAATGGGGCGGAGAGACCCAGTACTTC | CASSLVEWGGETQYF
TRBJ1-1 | . | TRBV5-5 | TRBD1 | TGTGCCAGCAGCTGGGACAGGGTTGATACTGAAGCTTTCTTT | CASSWDRVDTEAFF
TRBJ1-1 | few | TRBV9 | . | TGTGCCAGCACCTCGACCGTGAACACTGAAGCTTTCTTT | CASTSTVNTEAFF
TRBJ1-1 | few | TRBV25-1 | . | TGTGCCAGCAGTGACGTTGGTCCTACTTTCTTT | CASSDVGPTFF
TRBJ1-2 | . | TRBV19 | . | TGTGCCAGTAACCTCGGACGGGATAGCTACACCTTC | CASNLGRDSYTF
TRBJ1-5 | . | TRBV5-1 | . | TGCGCCAGCAGCTTGCAGGGCAATCAGCCCCAGCATTTT | CASSLQGNQPQHF
TRBJ1-5 | . | TRBV27 | . | TGTGCCAGCAGCCTCGGGAAGAGCAATCAGCCCCAGCATTTT | CASSLGKSNQPQHF
TRBJ2-5 | . | TRBV27 | . | TGTGCCAGCAGTTCTCCCGGGGGACAAGGAGTCCAAGAGACCCAGTACTTC | CASSSPGGQGVQETQYF
TRBJ1-1 | . | TRBV10-3 | . | TGTGCCATCAGTGAGTTGACAGGAACGGCTTTCTTT | CAISELTGTAFF
TRBJ1-2 | few | TRBV9 | . | TGTGCCAGCAGCGCTGGGGGTGGCTACACCTTC | CASSAGGGYTF
TRBJ1-5 | . | TRBV18 | TRBD1 | TGTGCCAGCTCACCGAGCGGGACAGCGAACCAGCCCCAGCATTTT | CASSPSGTANQPQHF
TRBJ2-2 | . | TRBV4-1 | . | TGCGCCACCTCAAACGGGGTCGAGGTGAGCTTGAACACCGGGGAGCTGTTTTTT | CATSNGVEVSLNTGELFF
TRBJ2-5 | . | TRBV9 | TRBD1 | TGTGCCAGCAGCGCCGACAGGGGGGACCTTCAAGAGACCCAGTACTTC | CASSADRGDLQETQYF
TRBJ2-7 | . | TRBV4-2 | . | TGTGCCAGCAGCCAAGATCGGCGCTACGAGCAGTACTTC | CASSQDRRYEQYF
TRBJ1-4 | . | TRBV18 | . | TGTGCCAGCTCACCAACAAGGGGCGAAGCTAATGAAAAACTGTTTTTT | CASSPTRGEANEKLFF
TRBJ1-5 | . | TRBV7-2 | . | TGTGCCAGCAGCTTAGATTCAGCAGTCCAGCCCCAGCATTTT | CASSLDSAVQPQHF
TRBJ2-7 | . | TRBV29-1 | . | TGCAGCGTTGAAGGGGAATGGGGGTTCGAGCAGTACTTC | CSVEGEWGFEQYF
TRBJ1-4 | . | TRBV5-4 | . | TGTGCCACCTCCCTCGGGGTCACTAATGAAAAACTGTTTTTT | CATSLGVTNEKLFF
TRBJ2-5 | . | TRBV7-2 | TRBD2 | TGTGCCAGCAGCCCTCGAGTGGCGGGAGTAGGGGAGACCCAGTACTTC | CASSPRVAGVGETQYF
TRBJ2-7 | . | TRBV19 | . | TGTGCCAGCAGGCAGGGGAGCTCCTACGAGCAGTACTTC | CASRQGSSYEQYF
TRBJ1-1 | . | TRBV7-2 | . | TGTGCCAGCAGCTGGGACAATTACGGCACTGAAGCTTTCTTT | CASSWDNYGTEAFF
TRBJ1-1 | . | TRBV28 | . | TGTGCCAGCAGTTCCGTTCTTCCCACTGAAGCTTTCTTT | CASSSVLPTEAFF
TRBJ1-3 | . | TRBV5-6 | . | TGTGCCAGCAGCTTGGTAAGACCGGCCTCTGGAAACACCATATATTTT | CASSLVRPASGNTIYF
TRBJ1-2 | . | TRBV4-1 | TRBD1 | TGCGCCAGCAGCCAACCAGCCCGGGACAGGGGGCTGAATGGCTACACCTTC | CASSQPARDRGLNGYTF
TRBJ1-5 | . | TRBV2 | TRBD1 | TGTGCCAGCAGTTGGGACAGGGGGCCTTATCAGCCCCAGCATTTT | CASSWDRGPYQPQHF
TRBJ1-1 | . | TRBV7-2 | . | TGTGCCAGCAGCTTTCCCACTGAAGCTTTCTTT | CASSFPTEAFF
TRBJ2-7 | . | TRBV5-4 | TRBD2 | TGTGCCAGCAGCACGGACCTAGCGGGGGGTGGCTACGAGCAGTACTTC | CASSTDLAGGGYEQYF
TRBJ1-2 | . | TRBV10-3 | . | TGTGCCATCAGTGAGTCGAGGGCAGGGGCCCCTGGCTACACCTTC | CAISESRAGAPGYTF
TRBJ2-1 | once | TRBV19 | . | TGTGCCAGTAGGAATTCCTACAATGAGCAGTTCTTC | CASRNSYNEQFF
TRBJ1-1 | once | TRBV2 | . | TGTGCCAGCAGAGGGATTGAAGCTTTCTTT | CASRGIEAFF
TRBJ1-5 | . | TRBV6-6 | . | TGTGCCAGCCACGGGCAGGGGACGGGACAGCCCCAGCATTTT | CASHGQGTGQPQHF
TRBJ1-1 | . | TRBV18 | . | TGTGCCAGCTCACCAAGGGGGGACACTGAAGCTTTCTTT | CASSPRGDTEAFF
TRBJ1-2 | . | TRBV6-1 | TRBD1 | TGTGCCAGCAGCCTTGCCGGGACAGGGGTTGGCTACACCTTC | CASSLAGTGVGYTF
TRBJ2-7 | once | TRBV15 | TRBD1 | TGTGCCACCAGCAGAACAGGGGAAGAGCAGTACTTC | CATSRTGEEQYF
TRBJ2-5 | . | TRBV10-3 | TRBD2 | TGTGCCATCAGTGGGTCTAGCGGGGGGCCGGGCCAAGAGACCCAGTACTTC | CAISGSSGGPGQETQYF
TRBJ2-1 | . | TRBV6-6 | TRBD2 | TGTGCCAGCAGTTACGCGGGAGTCGAGCAGTTCTTC | CASSYAGVEQFF
TRBJ1-1 | . | TRBV27 | . | TGTGCCAGCAGTTTATCGGGGAGGACTGAAGCTTTCTTT | CASSLSGRTEAFF
TRBJ1-1 | few | TRBV7-2 | . | TGTGCCAGCAGCTTAGCGCGGGACACCCCAAAGGCTTTCTTT | CASSLARDTPKAFF
TRBJ2-2 | . | TRBV4-1 | . | TGCGCCAGCAGCCAGTTAAATAGCGTGCACGGGGGGGAGCTGTTTTTT | CASSQLNSVHGGELFF
TRBJ1-5 | . | TRBV18 | . | TGTGCCAGCTCACCGGGGGAGCGTCAGCCCCAGCATTTT | CASSPGERQPQHF
TRBJ2-7 | . | TRBV30 | . | TGTGCCTGGAGCAGGGTTTCCTACGAGCAGTACTTC | CAWSRVSYEQYF
TRBJ1-2 | . | TRBV18 | TRBD1 | TGTGCCAGCTCTCCGGGACAGGCCTATGGCTACACCTTC | CASSPGQAYGYTF
TRBJ2-1 | once | TRBV5-1 | TRBD2 | TGCGCCAGCAGCCAAGGACTAGCGTCCAATGAGCAGTTCTTC | CASSQGLASNEQFF
TRBJ1-1 | few | TRBV15 | . | TGTGCCACCAGCCCGCTTCAAGGCGGTGAAACTGAAGCTTTCTTT | CATSPLQGGETEAFF
TRBJ2-3 | . | TRBV9 | . | TGTGCCAGCAGCACCGGGGGGCCTGAAGATACGCAGTATTTT | CASSTGGPEDTQYF
TRBJ2-1 | . | TRBV5-1 | . | TGCGCCAGCAGCCCCCCTATGAGTGATGAGCAGTTCTTC | CASSPPMSDEQFF
TRBJ1-2 | . | TRBV10-3 | . | TGTGCCATCAGTGAGTCTCAGGCGTATGGCTACACCTTC | CAISESQAYGYTF
TRBJ2-7 | . | TRBV14 | . | TGTGCCAGCAGCCAAGCGGGCAGTGCCTACGAGCAGTACTTC | CASSQAGSAYEQYF
TRBJ1-3 | . | TRBV19 | . | TGTGCCAGTAGTCCTCGGGACTTCGGAAACACCATATATTTT | CASSPRDFGNTIYF
TRBJ2-6 | . | TRBV7-9 | TRBD2 | TGTGCCAGCAGCTTCCCGGGGGGCTCTGGGGCCAACGTCCTGACTTTC | CASSFPGGSGANVLTF